The source of this TCR beta chain is a study of blood T cells in healthy people across ages. This CDR3 is built from 16 residues. CDR1 is LGHDT, CDR2 YNNKEL, per germline (reference sequence). With 3 bases clipped from V and 4 bases from J, the junction kept 4 bases outside the gene matches. A second about 6 to 12 cycle PCR used barcoded and J-beta primers. Each CDR3 protein is one row after TCRdb ran MiXCR on the 5' RACE reads. Among approximately 900,000 distinct CDR3 sequences listed, about 27% were seen once. This clonotype was seen more than once but under ten times. The sample was also reused in another study, on T cells of mothers and their children.

Sequenced material: blood. The source is a woman aged 40 to 50 in good health. V is TRBV3-1 and J is TRBJ1-4, with TRBD1 matching over 11 bases. CDR3 nucleotide sequence: TGTGCCAGCAGCCAGGGGACAGGGGGAGGTAATGAAAAACTGTTTTTT. Protein product: CASSQGTGGGNEKLFF.